The 21 T cell receptor beta chains given below trace back to one sample, sequenced in a study of T cells in localized non-small cell lung cancer. Sequenced by immunoSEQ multiplex PCR; TCRdb stores in-frame clones only, minus some. This table has some 52,000 clones, roughly 85% appearing once. This specimen consisted of peripheral blood, obtained before any cancer treatment. The receptors shown here come from a male donor aged 60 or over with stage III squamous cell lung carcinoma.

This chain connects TRBV18 to TRBJ2-3; D is unclear. The CDR3 runs 14 residues. Per the germline V gene, CDR1 is KGHSH and CDR2 is LQKENI. Trimming cost V 6 bases and J 3 bases, with 13 bases left between them. The DNA for the CDR3 is TGTGCCAGCTCGCTAGTGCGCAGGACAGATACGCAGTATTTT. This codes for CASSLVRRTDTQYF.

This chain connects TRBV19 to TRBJ1-1; D possibly corresponds to TRBD1 (6 bases). The CDR3 totals 17 residues. The V end was cut by 9 bases, the J end by 5 bases, with 28 bases between. Germline CDR1 LNHDA, CDR2 SQIVND (reference sequence). The CDR3 is CASTPRSGAWFSTEAFF. The CDR3 nucleotides are TGTGCCAGCACCCCCCGATCAGGGGCTTGGTTTAGTACTGAAGCTTTCTTT.

CDR3 bases: TGCGCCAGCAGCTTGGTGGGGACAGGGGGATCCGAGCAGTACTTC. This sequence encodes CASSLVGTGGSEQYF. The gene calls are TRBV5-1 and TRBJ2-7; 11 nucleotides agree with TRBD1. V was clipped by 0 bases and J by 6 bases; unmatched bases: 5. Germline values: CDR1 SGHRS, CDR2 YFSETQ. The CDR3 consists of 15 residues.

This chain connects TRBV9 to TRBJ2-2; TRBD2 aligns across 7 bases. The CDR3 has 17 amino acids. V gave up 0 bases and J gave up 10 bases; unmatched junction bases: 15. Per the germline V gene, CDR1 is SGDLS and CDR2 is YYNGEE. This CDR3 reads CASSVGSGMGGFEELFF. The DNA for the CDR3 is TGTGCCAGCAGCGTAGGATCAGGGATGGGAGGGTTCGAGGAGCTGTTTTTT.

The V gene is TRBV2, the J gene TRBJ1-1, with 10 bases fitting TRBD1. V trimming: 6 bases; J trimming: 6 bases; junction bases outside the gene matches: 7. Germline loops: CDR1 SNHLY, CDR2 FYNNEI. The CDR3 sequence is 14 residues long. The CDR3: CASRGQGVFAEAFF. In DNA, the CDR3 is TGTGCCAGCAGAGGACAGGGGGTTTTCGCTGAAGCTTTCTTT.

Points on this clone: One end of the junction is discordant with germline, which a read error may explain. The chain recombines TRBV10-3 with TRBJ1-2; D remains unclear. The CDR3 spans 15 residues. Germline-derived CDR1 and CDR2 are ENHRY and SYGVKD. The CDR3 protein is CASSEGEGSYYGYTF. CDR3 DNA sequence: TGTGCCAGCAGTGAAGGAGAGGGAAGCTACTATGGCTACACCTTC.

The chain links TRBV4-2 to TRBJ2-7; TRBD2 matches 7 bases. Germline loops: CDR1 LGHNA, CDR2 YNFKEQ. J was trimmed by 3 bases and V by 0 bases; bases with no gene match: 5. The length of the CDR3 is 15 residues. The CDR3 protein is CASSQEGGSGYEQYF. The CDR3 DNA reads TGTGCCAGCAGCCAAGAAGGCGGGAGTGGCTACGAGCAGTACTTC.

A note on this clone: The CDR3 end shows no conserved phenylalanine or tryptophan, and so a read error is likely. No DNA is shown, since the ends of the CDR3 on it are uncertain; the CDR3 is the one TCRdb lists. CDR3: CASSFSPGMRSFL. The V gene is TRBV7-9, the J gene TRBJ1-1; the DNA was not compared with TRBD1, the D call given in the table. Per the germline V gene, CDR1 is SEHNR and CDR2 is FQNEAQ (reference sequence). The CDR3 is 13 residues long, counting both termini.

This rearrangement joins TRBV30 to TRBJ2-2; perhaps TRBD1 as D (6 bases). CDR1 and CDR2 (germline): GTSNPN, SVGIG (reference sequence). The V and J ends lost 4 bases and 6 bases respectively, with 15 bases between them. The CDR3 runs 14 residues. The CDR3 sequence: CAWMLRGLPGELFF. Here the CDR3 DNA reads TGTGCCTGGATGCTGAGGGGGTTGCCCGGGGAGCTGTTTTTT.

This clone appeared once. The chain recombines TRBV9 with TRBJ2-7, with a weak D call TRBD2 (6 bases). Per germline, CDR1 SGDLS and CDR2 YYNGEE. CDR3 length: 14 amino acids. Trimming took off 3 bases at V and 1 base at J, with 11 bases between the two ends. Written as DNA, the CDR3 is TGTGCCAGCAGCGCCTCGGGACTGTCCTACGAGCAGTACTTC. Protein: CASSASGLSYEQYF.

This clone was seen a single time. The rearrangement uses TRBV28 and TRBJ2-3; D gene uncertain. The CDR3 loop spans 12 amino acids. The germline gives CDR1 MDHEN, CDR2 SYDVKM. The germline V and J ends were trimmed by 5 bases and 3 bases, with 6 bases remaining between them. The CDR3, as DNA: TGTGCCAGCAGTAGGGTTACAGATACGCAGTATTTT. Its protein product is CASSRVTDTQYF.

This chain links TRBV4-2 with TRBJ1-2; perhaps TRBD1 as D (5 bases). Trimming cost V 2 bases and J 6 bases, with 19 bases left between them. From germline, CDR1 is LGHNA and CDR2 YNFKEQ. CDR3 size: 16 residues. For the CDR3, the DNA is TGTGCCAGCAGCCAACGATCGGAGGGACCCATAAATGGCTACACCTTC. It codes for CASSQRSEGPINGYTF.

This chain joins TRBV7-6 and TRBJ2-3; 7 positions match TRBD2. In germline, CDR1 is SGHVS, CDR2 FNYEAQ. The CDR3 sequence is 15 residues long. The V and J ends lost 2 bases and 1 base, in that order; junction bases with no gene match: 3. The DNA of the CDR3 is TGTGCCAGCAGCTTAACTAGCGCCCGCACAGATACGCAGTATTTT. Encoded protein: CASSLTSARTDTQYF.

This clone occurred once. The chain combines TRBV5-4 with TRBJ1-4; perhaps TRBD1 as D (5 bases). Germline V gene sequence: CDR1 SGHNT, CDR2 YYREEE (reference sequence). The ends were cut back, 4 bases at V and 0 bases at J, with 10 bases in the middle. This CDR3 is built from 15 residues. CDR3 nucleotide sequence: TGTGCCAGCAGCGTTGACAGCTCAACTAATGAAAAACTGTTTTTT. This gives the protein CASSVDSSTNEKLFF.

This chain joins TRBV11-2 and TRBJ1-5; D unclear. Per the germline V gene, CDR1 is SGHAT and CDR2 is FQNNGV. The CDR3 consists of 15 residues. The V gene lost 5 bases and the J gene lost 2 bases, with 13 bases spanning the gap. In DNA form, the CDR3 reads TGTGCCAGCAGCCCGGGCCGGGGTGGCAATCAGCCCCAGCATTTT. Translating it yields CASSPGRGGNQPQHF.

The chain recombines TRBV29-1 with TRBJ1-2; TRBD1 might be the D (5 bases). Trimming removed 8 bases at V and 5 bases at J, with 12 bases between. Germline-derived CDR1 and CDR2 are SQVTM and ANQGSEA. The CDR3 has 11 amino acids. CDR3 nucleotides: TGCAGCATATCTACAGGTTATGGCTACACCTTC. This encodes CSISTGYGYTF.

This clone was seen once. V usage is TRBV15 and J usage is TRBJ2-7; TRBD2 matches 11 bases. Trimming cost V 5 bases and J 7 bases; bases outside gene matches: 13. In germline, CDR1 is LNHNV, CDR2 YYDKDF (reference sequence). The CDR3 is 16 residues long. The DNA for the CDR3 is TGTGCCACCAGCCCAGAGTTGCTAGCGGGAGGAGGGGAGCAGTACTTC. Translation: CATSPELLAGGGEQYF. The complete variable domain, with remaining parts taken from reference TRBV15 and TRBJ2-7, reads DAMVIQNPRYQVTQFGKPVTLSCSQTLNHNVMYWYQQKSSQAPKLLFHYYDKDFNNEADTPDNFQSRRPNTSFCFLDIRSPGLGDTAMYLCATSPELLAGGGEQYFGPGTRLTVT.

This chain uses TRBV6-5 with TRBJ2-5; 8 bases map to TRBD1. Trimming at V came to 7 bases and at J to 7 bases, leaving 14 bases not matched to a gene. CDR1 is MNHEY and CDR2 is SVGAGI in the germline V gene. This CDR3 region has 15 residues. The CDR3 nucleotides read TGTGCCAGCACCCCGATCAGGACAGGGCCGGGGACCCAGTACTTC. Protein sequence: CASTPIRTGPGTQYF.

The CDR3 loop reads CASSLGQPSNYGYTF. CDR3 sequence (DNA): TGTGCCAGCAGCTTGGGGCAGCCCTCTAACTATGGCTACACCTTC. V and J are TRBV5-6 and TRBJ1-2; D is ambiguous. V lost 0 bases and J lost 0, with 9 bases in between. The CDR3 is 15 residues long. Germline values: CDR1 SGHDT, CDR2 YYEEEE.

The chain combines TRBV7-6 with TRBJ2-7; D perhaps matches TRBD2 (7 bases). Trimming left V 8 bases short and J 4 bases short, with 18 bases between. The germline CDR1 and CDR2 sequences are SGHVS and FNYEAQ. This CDR3 is built from 14 residues. The CDR3 nucleotides are TGTGCCAGCTCCCCTCGGGGGGCAGCTTACGAGCAGTACTTC. Translated, it gives CASSPRGAAYEQYF.

The chain couples TRBV7-2 to TRBJ1-6; 8 bases are shared with TRBD1. The CDR3 extends over 17 amino acids. CDR1 and CDR2 (germline): SGHTA, FQGNSA. The V segment lost 4 bases and the J segment 7 bases; nucleotides outside the gene matches: 12. The CDR3 is CASSYPGGEGQNSPLHF. The CDR3 DNA is TGTGCCAGCAGCTACCCAGGGGGCGAGGGTCAGAATTCACCCCTCCACTTT.